The present entry profiles one TCR beta chain with its context. TCRdb keeps only in-frame clones here, not all; method: immunoSEQ multiplex PCR. The sample contains 300,000 to 350,000 clones, 90% of which appear only once. The source of the sample is a study of blood T cell repertoires in COVID-19. Turning to the study itself: Italy, Spain and the United States were the sources of the convalescent and acute COVID-19 samples.

With 5 bases removed from V and 6 bases from J, the gap between germline ends came to 11 bases. Germline CDR1 reads SGHTA; CDR2 reads FQGNSA. The CDR3 is made up of 13 amino acids. Recruited during active infection, patients (from Seattle) were subsequently followed longitudinally. The sequence was collected from a woman aged 40 to 50 with COVID-19, enrolled during active disease. The specimen was peripheral blood. The V and J genes are TRBV7-2 and TRBJ2-1; possible D gene TRBD2, 5 bases. The CDR3 sequence: CASSPVAINEQFF. DNA of the CDR3: TGTGCCAGCAGCCCGGTAGCGATCAATGAGCAGTTCTTC.